This T cell receptor beta chain was recorded in a study of CD8+CD57+ T cells in acquired aplastic anemia. Looking at the study overall: Roughly 3 ug was the average amount of DNA from sorted CD4+ and CD8+ cells. Broader study findings: Patients had approximately 30 CD8+ CDR3 sequences in common with controls (the shared set). No significant difference in CD8+ Simpson's diversity was found between patients and controls.

This CDR3 has 12 residues. The germline gives CDR1 LNHDA, CDR2 SQIVND (reference sequence). Trimming removed 8 bases from V and 6 bases from J, with 10 bases in between. This clonotype has at least ten counts. The antigen is undetermined. All sequencing subjects had displayed CD8+CD57+ cell expansion on flow cytometry. The diagnosis in all patients was severe acquired aplastic anemia. Genomic DNA provided the template from which TCR beta VDJ and CDR3 profiles were obtained. TCRdb called the reads again in MiXCR, with one record for every CDR3 protein. The data hold under 350,000 distinct CDR3 sequences, with under 65% observed a single time.

V usage is TRBV19 and J usage is TRBJ2-2; weak D call: TRBD1 (5 bases). This clonotype was obtained from a human donor with aplastic anemia. Sequenced material: sorted CD4+, CD8+, or CD8+CD57+ T cells (not recorded which) from PBMCs. The CDR3 DNA reads as TGTGCCAGTTCCAGGGTCGCCGGGGAGCTGTTTTTT. It is translated as CASSRVAGELFF.